The present entry profiles one TCR beta chain with its context. Germline CDR1 and CDR2: SGDLS and YYNGEE. There are 15 residues in the CDR3. Trimming pared 5 bases from V and 2 bases from J, leaving 16 bases between. The data were produced by immunoSEQ multiplex PCR, yet TCRdb's version contains in-frame clones alone and is incomplete. This sample has about 660,000 clones, with around nine tenths found just once. The data derive from a study of shared T cell receptors in the human thymus. This same sample was also part of a study on human thymus T cells. Turning to that study: Having corrective surgery for congenital heart defects, healthy Finnish infants were the ones who donated.

Sequencing input: thymocytes. The chain carries TRBV9 and TRBJ1-1; D possibly corresponds to TRBD1 (5 bases). The TCR was taken from a boy younger than two with a congenital heart defect. The DNA for the CDR3 is TGTGCCAGCAGAGGTGGGGAGGGGCCTAACACTGAAGCTTTCTTT. Protein product: CASRGGEGPNTEAFF.